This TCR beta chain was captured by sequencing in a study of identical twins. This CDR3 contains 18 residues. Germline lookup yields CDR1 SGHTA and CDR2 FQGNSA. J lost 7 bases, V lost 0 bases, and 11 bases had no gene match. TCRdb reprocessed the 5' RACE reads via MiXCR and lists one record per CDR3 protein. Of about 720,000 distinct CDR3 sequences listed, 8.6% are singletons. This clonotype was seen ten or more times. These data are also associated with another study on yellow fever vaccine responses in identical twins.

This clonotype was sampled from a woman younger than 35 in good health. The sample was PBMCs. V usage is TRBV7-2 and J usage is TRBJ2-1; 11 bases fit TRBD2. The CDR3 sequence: CASSLALTSGSPGNEQFF. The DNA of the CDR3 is TGTGCCAGCAGCTTAGCCCTAACTAGCGGGAGCCCCGGGAATGAGCAGTTCTTC.